These 24 T cell receptor beta chains originate from one sample sequenced in a study of PD-1 blockade in classical Hodgkin lymphoma (TCRdb year 2020). To prepare the library, the immunoSEQ multiplex PCR assay was applied. In TCRdb, the immuneACCESS table is reduced to in-frame sequences with V and J assigned. These tables do not hold every clone; where another copy was compared, an unresolved V gene accounts for under half, and the others remain unexplained. This sample lists around 21,000 clones; about four fifths were detected once. Jointly, the top ten make up around 7.3% of the sample. What the time point label conveys for this sample: cycle 4 day 1 (C4D1), after 6 weeks of nivolumab. Every trial patient had relapsed after autologous stem cell transplantation, and cohorts A, B and C differed in prior brentuximab vedotin exposure. A Miltenyi CD8+ T cell isolation kit was used for magnetic negative selection to purify CD8+ T cells from thawed PBMCs.

The specimen was CD8+ T cells from blood, collected before the fourth cycle of nivolumab. The receptors derive from a human donor with classical Hodgkin lymphoma.

CDR3 DNA: TGTGCCACCAGCATATTAGCGGGGTCTGACCAAGAGACCCAGTACTTC. Its protein is CATSILAGSDQETQYF. The rearrangement links TRBV15 to TRBJ2-5; the match to TRBD2 covers 8 bases. The CDR3 length is 16 residues. The V and J ends lost 4 bases and 0 bases, in that order; junction bases with no gene match: 7. Germline CDR1 and CDR2: LNHNV and YYDKDF (reference sequence).

The chain joins TRBV6-1 to TRBJ2-7; 8 nucleotides match TRBD1. The CDR3 is 13 residues long. CDR1 MNHNS and CDR2 SASEGT come from the germline V gene. Trimming cost V 7 bases and J 3 bases; bases outside gene matches: 5. The CDR3 DNA sequence: TGTGCCAGCACCCGGGACAGGCTCTACGAGCAGTACTTC. The encoded protein is CASTRDRLYEQYF.

The V gene is TRBV15, the J gene TRBJ2-1; 15 positions match TRBD2. V lost 6 bases, J lost 9 bases, and 6 bases stayed unmatched. The CDR3 covers 15 residues. The germline V gene has CDR1 LNHNV and CDR2 YYDKDF (reference sequence). This chain's CDR3 is CATRLGLAGGGEQFF. CDR3 coding DNA: TGTGCCACCAGATTGGGACTAGCGGGGGGTGGTGAGCAGTTCTTC.

V is TRBV28 and J is TRBJ2-7; the D is unclear. The CDR3 is 13 amino acids. Germline CDR1 is MDHEN and CDR2 is SYDVKM. Deletions cut 3 bases from V and 3 bases from J, with 9 bases between. The CDR3 loop reads CASSFIVGYEQYF. The CDR3 region has the DNA TGTGCCAGCAGTTTCATCGTGGGCTACGAGCAGTACTTC.

This rearrangement joins TRBV7-3 to TRBJ2-7; 8 bases match TRBD1. The CDR3 covers 16 residues. Per germline, CDR1 SGHTA and CDR2 FQGTGA. The V segment lost 1 base and the J segment 4 bases; nucleotides outside the gene matches: 9. CDR3 nucleotide sequence: TGTGCCAGCAGCTTAAATCCCCGGACAGGGCATTACGAGCAGTACTTC. It specifies CASSLNPRTGHYEQYF. Based on the CDR3 plus reference TRBV7-3 and TRBJ2-7, the full variable domain is GAGVSQTPSNKVTEKGKYVELRCDPISGHTALYWYRQSLGQGPEFLIYFQGTGAADDSGLPNDRFFAVRPEGSVSTLKIQRTERGDSAVYLCASSLNPRTGHYEQYFGPGTRLTVT.

DNA of the CDR3: TGTGCCAGCAGCCCCACTACGCTCACATTACAGACTAGCACAGATACGCAGTATTTT. It yields the protein CASSPTTLTLQTSTDTQYF. This chain links TRBV7-2 with TRBJ2-3; D gene ambiguous. The CDR3 consists of 19 residues. The V end lost 5 bases, the J end lost 0 bases, and 24 bases lay between the germline ends. Germline CDR1 and CDR2: SGHTA and FQGNSA.

This clone came up once. J is TRBJ1-4 and V is TRBV4-3, with D possibly TRBD1 on 5 matching bases. In germline, CDR1 is LGHNA, CDR2 YSLEER. CDR3 length equals 15 residues. V lost 0 bases and J 12 bases, leaving 17 bases between the germline ends. The CDR3 sequence is CASSQDGARVLELFF. In DNA form, the CDR3 reads TGCGCCAGCAGCCAAGATGGGGCCAGGGTTCTTGAACTGTTTTTT.

The CDR3 here is CASSLPAGEQYF. As DNA, the CDR3 is TGTGCCAGCAGCTTACCGGCGGGCGAGCAGTACTTC. This rearrangement joins TRBV7-2 to TRBJ2-7, with D tentatively TRBD2 (5 bases). This CDR3 is built from 12 residues. Germline loops: CDR1 SGHTA, CDR2 FQGNSA. V dropped 2 bases and J dropped 6 bases, with 8 bases sitting between them. Full variable domain (missing parts from reference TRBV7-2 and TRBJ2-7): GAGVSQSPSNKVTEKGKDVELRCDPISGHTALYWYRQSLGQGLEFLIYFQGNSAPDKSGLPSDRFSAERTGGSVSTLTIQRTQQEDSAVYLCASSLPAGEQYFGPGTRLTVT.

The rearrangement joins TRBV9 to TRBJ1-1; TRBD1 matches at 10 bases. The CDR3 length is 16 residues. V shed 3 bases and J 3 bases; nucleotides not matched to a gene: 8. Germline V lookup: CDR1 SGDLS, CDR2 YYNGEE. The CDR3 spells CASSDNSGTGDTEAFF. Here the CDR3 DNA reads TGTGCCAGCAGCGATAATTCCGGGACAGGGGACACTGAAGCTTTCTTT.

The V call is TRBV9, the J call TRBJ1-2; D is perhaps TRBD1 (6 bases). Germline CDR1 is SGDLS and CDR2 is YYNGEE. The V and J ends lost 2 bases and 8 bases respectively, with 19 bases between them. The CDR3 has 15 residues. As DNA, the CDR3 is TGTGCCAGCAGCGTCCGGAACAGGGATACGGAAGGCTACACCTTC. Its protein product is CASSVRNRDTEGYTF.

CDR3 region: CASSLDQPQHF. CDR3 DNA sequence: TGTGCCAGCAGCTTGGATCAGCCCCAGCATTTT. The chain joins TRBV5-8 to TRBJ1-5; no reliable D call. Germline V gene data show CDR1 as SGHTS and CDR2 as YDEGEE. Trimming left V 0 bases short and J 5 bases short, with 0 bases between. The CDR3 is made up of 11 amino acids.

The chain couples TRBV27 to TRBJ1-1; no clear D gene. The CDR3 covers 14 residues. Germline V gene lookup returns CDR1 MNHEY and CDR2 SMNVEV (reference sequence). Trimming stripped 5 bases from V and 1 base from J, with 11 bases between. CDR3 residues: CASSLNDGNTEAFF. In DNA, the CDR3 is TGTGCCAGCAGTCTAAATGACGGGAACACTGAAGCTTTCTTT.

The rearrangement uses TRBV5-4 and TRBJ1-1; the match to TRBD1 covers 9 bases. Germline CDR1 and CDR2: SGHNT and YYREEE (reference sequence). This CDR3 has 16 amino acids. The V segment lost 3 bases and the J segment 0 bases; nucleotides outside the gene matches: 6. The CDR3 nucleotides are TGTGCCAGCAGCTACGGGACAGGGTCCATGAACACTGAAGCTTTCTTT. Protein sequence: CASSYGTGSMNTEAFF.

The chain is built from TRBV5-6 and TRBJ1-1; D is perhaps TRBD1 (5 bases). This CDR3 contains 13 residues. The germline V gene encodes CDR1 SGHDT and CDR2 YYEEEE. V lost 3 bases, J lost 4 bases, and 10 bases lay in between. CDR3 bases: TGTGCCAGCAGCTATCGGGGGGGCACTGAAGCTTTCTTT. Encoded protein: CASSYRGGTEAFF.

This clone showed up just a few times. This rearrangement joins TRBV6-1 to TRBJ1-2, with 8 bases identical to TRBD1. CDR3 length: 12 amino acids. V was pared by 6 bases and J by 4 bases, with 1 base of the junction left unmatched. Germline CDR1 is MNHNS and CDR2 is SASEGT. The CDR3 nucleotides are TGTGCCAGCAGGGGACAGGTCTATGGCTACACCTTC. Translating it yields CASRGQVYGYTF.

The V call is TRBV6-5, the J call TRBJ1-4; D not certain. The CDR3 consists of 13 residues. The ends were cut back, 6 bases at V and 5 bases at J, with 10 bases in the middle. Germline CDR1 and CDR2: MNHEY and SVGAGI. CDR3 sequence reads: CASSLALNEKLFF. CDR3 DNA: TGTGCCAGCAGCCTTGCGCTGAATGAAAAACTGTTTTTT.

A remark on this clone: Sequence at one end of the junction differs from germline and may be a read error. The V and J genes are TRBV10-2 and TRBJ1-1; 8 positions match TRBD1. Looked up from germline, CDR1 is WSHSY and CDR2 is SAAADI. The CDR3 consists of 17 residues. The CDR3 here is CASSESRTGLVNTETFF. As DNA, the CDR3 is TGCGCCAGCAGTGAGTCTAGGACAGGGTTGGTGAACACTGAAACTTTCTTT.

This chain uses TRBV9 with TRBJ2-7, with TRBD2 matching 10 bases. The CDR3 loop spans 15 amino acids. Losses at the gene ends were 3 bases for V and 2 bases for J; bases not matched to a gene: 5. Germline loops: CDR1 SGDLS, CDR2 YYNGEE. The CDR3 sequence is CASSEERGGTYEQYF. DNA of the CDR3: TGTGCCAGCAGCGAGGAGCGGGGGGGAACCTACGAGCAGTACTTC.

The V and J genes are TRBV5-6 and TRBJ1-1; TRBD1 aligns across 8 bases. The trim removed 3 bases at V and 1 base at J, leaving 5 bases unmatched. From germline, CDR1 is SGHDT and CDR2 YYEEEE. CDR3 length equals 15 residues. CDR3 DNA: TGTGCCAGCAGCTCAGCAGGGGGCTGGAACACTGAAGCTTTCTTT. Its translation: CASSSAGGWNTEAFF.

The rearrangement uses TRBV21-1 and TRBJ2-7. TRBV21-1 is termed a pseudogene. This CDR3 is built from 12 residues. CDR3 coding DNA: TGTGCCAGCAGCAAAACGTGGGACGAGCAGTACTTC. It codes for CASSKTWDEQYF.

The chain has TRBV5-6 and TRBJ1-1; D is undetermined. The length of the CDR3 is 11 residues. Trimming left V 4 bases short and J 7 bases short, with 8 bases between. The V gene's germline CDR1 is SGHDT and CDR2 YYEEEE. The CDR3 loop reads CASSQGREAFF. The CDR3 DNA sequence: TGTGCCAGCAGCCAAGGGCGTGAAGCTTTCTTT.

This clone was seen once. The gene calls are TRBV27 and TRBJ1-1, with TRBD1 identical over 8 bases. The J segment lost 8 bases and the V segment lost 1 base, leaving 6 bases of the junction unmatched. Germline loops: CDR1 MNHEY, CDR2 SMNVEV (reference sequence). The CDR3 consists of 14 residues. The CDR3 DNA reads TGTGCCAGCAGTTTATATTCGGGACAGGTAGAAGCTTTCTTT. Translating gives CASSLYSGQVEAFF.

This clone appeared a single time. J is TRBJ1-1 and V is TRBV13, with D maybe TRBD1 (5 bases). Trimming removed 1 base from V and 2 bases from J, with 11 bases in between. Germline CDR1 and CDR2: PRHDT and FYEKMQ (reference sequence). This CDR3 contains 15 residues. The CDR3 bases are TGTGCCAGCAGCTTAGAGGAGGGGAGTAACACTGAAGCTTTCTTT. This codes for CASSLEEGSNTEAFF.

CDR3 sequence reads: CASSIGNTGELFF. CDR3 nucleotides: TGTGCCAGTAGTATCGGTAATACCGGGGAGCTGTTTTTT. The V gene is TRBV19, the J gene TRBJ2-2, with D uncertain. The CDR3 has 13 residues. Trimming stripped 3 bases from V and 5 bases from J, with 7 bases between. The V gene's germline CDR1 is LNHDA and CDR2 SQIVND (reference sequence).